This T cell receptor (beta chain) was identified in a study of PD-1 blockade in classical Hodgkin lymphoma. Study at large: The study gave patients nivolumab 3 mg/kg intravenously every 2 weeks.

Whole-study results and caveats: Baseline diversity in complete responders resembled that of newly diagnosed patients.

This clone appeared a single time. Its antigen remains unknown. Each and every patient relapsed after autologous stem cell transplantation, and patients got differing brentuximab vedotin exposure. Sequenced by immunoSEQ multiplex PCR; TCRdb stores in-frame clones only, minus some. The table includes about 58,000 clones, approximately 90% detected once. The TCR was taken from a human donor with classical Hodgkin lymphoma. The input for sequencing was peripheral blood mononuclear cells (PBMCs), taken before the second cycle of nivolumab.

The CDR3 sequence is CASSFTRASNQPQHF. The CDR3 DNA reads TGTGCCAGCAGTTTCACGCGTGCTAGCAATCAGCCCCAGCATTTT. The gene calls are TRBV27 and TRBJ1-5; D is unresolved. The germline V gene has CDR1 MNHEY and CDR2 SMNVEV (reference sequence). This CDR3 is built from 15 residues. Deletions cut 3 bases from V and 0 bases from J, with 9 bases between.